These 15 T cell receptor gamma chains came from one sample sequenced in a study of gammadelta T cells in human blood. TCRdb re-called clones from the RT-PCR reads via CATT. This table has under 250 gamma-chain clones, under 4% appearing once. The specimen was Vgamma9Vdelta2 gamma-delta T cells from fetal blood. All receptors derive from a human fetus.

No V segment was called; the J segment is TRGJP1. This CDR3 region has 16 residues. The CDR3 DNA reads TGTGCCTTGTGGGAGCCAACCGATACCACTGGTTGGTTCAAGATATTT. Translating it yields CALWEPTDTTGWFKIF.

Sample share makes this clone large. The rearrangement uses TRGV9 and TRGJP. The ends lost 3 bases at V and 3 bases at J; junction bases unmatched: 2. From germline, CDR1 is GITISATS and CDR2 ISYDGTV (reference sequence). The CDR3 contains 16 residues. Here the CDR3 DNA reads TGTGCCTTGTGGGAGAAGCAAGAGTTGGGCAAAAAAATCAAGGTATTT. Encoded protein: CALWEKQELGKKIKVF.

This clone was seen a handful of times. This DNA's translation differs at residue 10 from TCRdb's protein, which comes from a much larger clone; a read error is likely, and the protein shown is translated from the DNA. The chain links TRGV9 to TRGJP. The CDR3 runs 16 residues. The germline CDR1 and CDR2 sequences are GITISATS and ISYDGTV (reference sequence). CDR3 region: CALWEVQELSKKIKVF. CDR3 in DNA: TGTGCCTTGTGGGAGGTGCAAGAGTTGAGCAAAAAAATCAAGGTATTT.

This clone is labeled as large. The J gene is TRGJP, while no V gene call was made. The CDR3 has 16 amino acids. The CDR3 DNA reads as TGTGCCTTGTGGGAGGTGATAGAGTTGGGCAAAAAAATCAAGGTATTT. Protein product: CALWEVIELGKKIKVF.

This clone is labeled as large. This sequence joins TRGV10 and TRGJP1. TRGV10 is designated an ORF whose function remains uncertain. The CDR3 has 14 residues. Trimming took 8 bases from V and 4 from J; bases not matched to a gene: 8. DNA for the CDR3: TGTGCTGCGTGGGATTTCCACACTGGTTGGTTCAAGATATTT. Protein sequence: CAAWDFHTGWFKIF.

Relative to its sample, this clone is large. The chain couples TRGV10 to TRGJP1. TRGV10 is placed among ORFs of uncertain function. After removal of 12 bases from V and 5 bases from J, the junction contained 13 bases not matched to a gene. CDR3 size: 14 residues. The CDR3 loop is CAAIIPATGWFKIF. The CDR3 DNA is TGTGCTGCCATAATCCCCGCGACTGGTTGGTTCAAGATATTT.

A note on this clone: It may be a read error: a sequence one base away is much more abundant. J is TRGJP1 and V is TRGV10. TRGV10 is an ORF; its function is uncertain. Trimming cost V 9 bases and J 7 bases; bases outside gene matches: 0. The CDR3 is 10 residues long. The DNA for the CDR3 is TGTGCTGCGTGTGGTTGGTTCAAGATATTT. Protein sequence: CAACGWFKIF.

A few counts support this clone. The J gene is TRGJP2, the V gene TRGV10. TRGV10 is classed as an ORF, of uncertain function. This CDR3 is 14 amino acids long. V gave up 8 bases and J gave up 0 bases; unmatched junction bases: 4. CDR3 residues: CAAWDYSSDWIKTF. The CDR3 nucleotides are TGTGCTGCGTGGGATTATAGTAGTGATTGGATCAAGACGTTT.

By sample share, this clone is large (0.1 to 1%). Being one base from a much bigger clone, this may be a read error. V gene TRGV9 combines with J gene TRGJP. V was clipped by 3 bases and J by 5 bases; unmatched bases: 1. The CDR3 is 15 amino acids. CDR1 and CDR2 from the germline V gene are GITISATS and ISYDGTV (reference sequence). The DNA for the CDR3 is TGTGCCTTGTGGGAGAAAGAGTTGGGCAAAAAAATCAAGGTATTT. Amino acids: CALWEKELGKKIKVF.

This clone is labeled as large. The sample contains more than one DNA sequence encoding this CDR3. This chain uses TRGV9 with TRGJP. Trimming cost V 1 base and J 6 bases; bases outside gene matches: 0. The CDR3 runs to 15 residues. Germline V gene lookup returns CDR1 GITISATS and CDR2 ISYDGTV (reference sequence). CDR3 loop: CALWEVELGKKIKVF. The CDR3 DNA follows: TGTGCCTTGTGGGAGGTAGAGTTGGGCAAAAAAATCAAGGTATTT.

Judged by abundance, this clone is large (0.1 to 1%). The sample carries other DNA sequences with the same CDR3. The gene calls are TRGV9 and TRGJP. CDR1 and CDR2 from the germline V gene are GITISATS and ISYDGTV (reference sequence). The trim removed 3 bases at V and 3 bases at J, leaving 2 bases unmatched. This CDR3 comprises 16 residues. CDR3 coding DNA: TGTGCCTTGTGGGAGTCGCAAGAGTTGGGCAAAAAAATCAAGGTATTT. Its translation: CALWESQELGKKIKVF.

Note on this clone: Just one base apart from a much larger clone, this may be a read error. The J gene is TRGJP, the V gene TRGV9. The germline V gene has CDR1 GITISATS and CDR2 ISYDGTV (reference sequence). The CDR3 is 17 amino acids. For the CDR3, the DNA is TGTGCCTTGGGGGAGGTGCAGCAAGAGTTGGGCAAAAAAATCAAGGTATTT. It encodes CALGEVQQELGKKIKVF.

On this clone: With a much larger clone just one base away, this may be a read error. The chain recombines TRGV9 with TRGJP. This CDR3 spans 17 amino acids. Germline values: CDR1 GITISATS, CDR2 ISYDGTV (reference sequence). CDR3 nucleotide sequence: TGTGCCTTGTGGGAGCTAATCCAAGAGTTGGGCAAAAAAAACAAGGTATTT. Encoded protein: CALWELIQELGKKNKVF.

This clone turned up a few times. Without a V gene call, the J gene is given as TRGJP1. CDR3 size: 16 residues. The CDR3 DNA follows: TGTGCTGCGTGGGATTTCAGGGATACCACTGGTTGGTTCAAGATATTT. Translating it yields CAAWDFRDTTGWFKIF.

This clone turned up a few times. The chain uses TRGV9 and TRGJP. Here the J gene was assigned by germline matching of the DNA, as TCRdb has none. Germline V gene lookup returns CDR1 GITISATS and CDR2 ISYDGTV (reference sequence). V shed 3 bases, J shed 4 bases, and the junction held 3 bases outside the gene matches. The CDR3 sequence is 16 residues long. The CDR3 reads CALWEFQELGKKIKVF. CDR3 coding DNA: TGTGCCTTGTGGGAGTTTCAAGAGTTGGGCAAAAAAATCAAGGTATTT.